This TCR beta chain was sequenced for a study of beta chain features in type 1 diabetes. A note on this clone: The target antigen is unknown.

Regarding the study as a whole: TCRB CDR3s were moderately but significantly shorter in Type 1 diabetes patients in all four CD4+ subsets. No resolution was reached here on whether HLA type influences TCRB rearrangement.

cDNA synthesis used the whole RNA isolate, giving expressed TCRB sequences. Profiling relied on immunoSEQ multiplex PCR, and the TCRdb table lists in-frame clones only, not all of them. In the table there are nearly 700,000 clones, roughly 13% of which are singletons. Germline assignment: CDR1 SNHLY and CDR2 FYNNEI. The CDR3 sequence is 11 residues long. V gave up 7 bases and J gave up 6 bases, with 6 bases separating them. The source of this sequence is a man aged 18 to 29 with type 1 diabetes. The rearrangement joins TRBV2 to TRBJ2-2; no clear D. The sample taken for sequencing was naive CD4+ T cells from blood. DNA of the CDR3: TGTGCCAGCACCCCGGCCGGGGAGCTGTTTTTT. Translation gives CASTPAGELFF.